The clone carrying this T cell receptor beta chain was detected many times. Its antigen is undetermined. These data belong to a study of T cells in Graves' hyperthyroidism and ophthalmopathy. TCR beta CDR3 sequences were amplified from RNA transcripts. First-round RT-PCR of the TCR CDR3 relied on the HTBI primer set. One entry per CDR3 protein results from TCRdb running MiXCR on the multiplex PCR reads. The sample has roughly 640,000 distinct CDR3 sequences; roughly 15% are singletons. Study-wide results and limits: Ophthalmopathy was told apart from stable hyperthyroidism by a 13 V-J model.

Exclusion of a patient resulted from uncontrolled infection, other autoimmune disease, pregnancy or lactation. Trimming took 8 bases from V and 7 from J; bases not matched to a gene: 13. Germline CDR1 and CDR2: MNHEY and SVGEGT. The CDR3 runs 14 residues. The sequence was collected from a woman aged 35 to 49 with Graves' ophthalmopathy. Sequencing input: blood. V is TRBV6-2 or TRBV6-3 and J is TRBJ1-1, with 7 bases that match TRBD1. CDR3 loop: CASGKRQGLFEAFF. CDR3 coding DNA: TGTGCCAGCGGAAAAAGACAGGGCCTGTTTGAAGCTTTCTTT.